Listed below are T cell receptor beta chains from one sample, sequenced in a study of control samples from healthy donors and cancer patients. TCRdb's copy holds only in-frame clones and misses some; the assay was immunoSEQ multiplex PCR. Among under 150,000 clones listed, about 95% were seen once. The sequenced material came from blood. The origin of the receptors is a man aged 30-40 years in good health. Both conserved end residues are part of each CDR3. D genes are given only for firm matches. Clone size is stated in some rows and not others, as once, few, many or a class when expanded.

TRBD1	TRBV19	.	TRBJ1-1	TGTGCCAGTACCCCTTTGACAGGGATGAACACTGAAGCTTTCTTT	CASTPLTGMNTEAFF
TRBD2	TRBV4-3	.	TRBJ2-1	TGCGCCAGCAGCCTGACTAGCGGGGGCTACAATGAGCAGTTCTTC	CASSLTSGGYNEQFF
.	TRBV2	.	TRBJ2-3	TGTGCCAGCAGGGGGGACGCAGATACGCAGTATTTT	CASRGDADTQYF
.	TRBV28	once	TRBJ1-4	TGTGCCAGCTCGCCTACACAGACAGTGATTAATGAAAAACTGTTTTTT	CASSPTQTVINEKLFF
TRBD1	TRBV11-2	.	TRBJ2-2	TGTGCCAGCAGCTTAGGTTGGATGAGGACAGGTCGGCACACCGGGGAGCTGTTTTTT	CASSLGWMRTGRHTGELFF
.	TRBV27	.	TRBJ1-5	TGTGCCAGCAGTTTGGGGAACCGCAATCAGCCCCAGCATTTT	CASSLGNRNQPQHF
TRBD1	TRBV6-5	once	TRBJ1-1	TGTGCCAGCAGTCAACGGGGACAGGGCACTGAAGCTTTCTTT	CASSQRGQGTEAFF
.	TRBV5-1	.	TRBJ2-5	TGCGCCAGCAGCTTGCTAGGCATGGAAAAGGAGACCCAGTACTTC	CASSLLGMEKETQYF
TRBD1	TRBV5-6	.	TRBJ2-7	TGTGCCAGCAGCTTGGGTGTACAGGGGCTAATCTCCTACGAGCAGTACTTC	CASSLGVQGLISYEQYF
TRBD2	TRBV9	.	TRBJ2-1	TGTGCCAGCAGCCAGCCACGACTAGCGGGGGGGTACAATGAGCAGTTCTTC	CASSQPRLAGGYNEQFF
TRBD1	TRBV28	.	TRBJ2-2	TGTGCCAGCAGTGCCTGGACAGGGGAGCACACCGGGGAGCTGTTTTTT	CASSAWTGEHTGELFF
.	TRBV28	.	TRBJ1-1	TGTGCCAGCAGCAGACCAGGGAACACTGAAGCTTTCTTT	CASSRPGNTEAFF
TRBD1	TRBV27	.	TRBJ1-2	TGTGCCAGCGGAACAGGGGCCTCCCATGGCTACACCTTC	CASGTGASHGYTF
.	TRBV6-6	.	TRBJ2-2	TGTGCCAGCAGTTACGTGGGAGGGGAGCTGTTTTTT	CASSYVGGELFF
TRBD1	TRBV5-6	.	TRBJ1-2	TGTGCCAGCAGCTGGGGGCGCAGGGGGAACTATGGCTACACCTTC	CASSWGRRGNYGYTF
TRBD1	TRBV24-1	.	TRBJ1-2	TGTGCCACCAGTGGAGGGACAGGGTCTAACTATGGCTACACCTTC	CATSGGTGSNYGYTF
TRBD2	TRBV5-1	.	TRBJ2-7	TGCGCCAGCAGCTTGGCCCCGACTAGCGGGGCCTACGAGCAGTACTTC	CASSLAPTSGAYEQYF
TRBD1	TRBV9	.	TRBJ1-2	TGTGCCAGCAGCGGATGGACAGGGATGGTCTATGGCTACACCTTC	CASSGWTGMVYGYTF
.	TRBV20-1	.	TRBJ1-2	TGCAGTGCTAGTTCGCCTTATGGCTACACCTTC	CSASSPYGYTF